The clone carrying this T cell receptor beta chain occurred once. The antigen is undetermined. The TCR beta cDNA libraries contained unique molecular identifiers. Starting from roughly 1.1 to 9.2 million T cells, the study yielded about half a million cDNA molecules. TCRdb re-analysed the PCR reads in MiXCR, keeping a single row per CDR3 protein. The sample holds 750,000 to 950,000 distinct CDR3 sequences, roughly 50% seen once. The data were obtained in a study of post-analysis software for immune sequencing data. Study-wide background: Relapsing-remitting, secondary progressive and progressive-relapsing forms of multiple sclerosis all featured among disease courses. Points from the study as a whole: Analysis by F measure revealed that same-batch samples clustered strongly together. TRBV5-6, TRBV5-1 and TRBV20-1 were among roughly five TRBV segments more frequent in patients than controls. Controls' normalized Chao1 diversity significantly exceeded that of multiple sclerosis patients.

CDR1 and CDR2 from the germline V gene are KGHSH and LQKENI. V lost 1 base and J 8 bases, leaving 18 bases between the germline ends. The CDR3 sequence is 16 residues long. V usage is TRBV18 and J usage is TRBJ2-1; either TRBD1 or TRBD2 may supply D (7 bases each). The origin of this receptor is a girl between 10 and 17 years old with multiple sclerosis. The sequenced sample consisted of blood. CDR3 in DNA: TGTGCCAGCTCACCACTATTAGCGGGCACAGGGGATGAGCAGTTCTTC. Translation: CASSPLLAGTGDEQFF. Drawing the rest from reference TRBV18 and TRBJ2-1, the complete variable domain is NAGVMQNPRHLVRRRGQEARLRCSPMKGHSHVYWYRQLPEEGLKFMVYLQKENIIDESGMPKERFSAEFPKEGPSILRIQQVVRGDSAAYFCASSPLLAGTGDEQFFGPGTRLTVL.